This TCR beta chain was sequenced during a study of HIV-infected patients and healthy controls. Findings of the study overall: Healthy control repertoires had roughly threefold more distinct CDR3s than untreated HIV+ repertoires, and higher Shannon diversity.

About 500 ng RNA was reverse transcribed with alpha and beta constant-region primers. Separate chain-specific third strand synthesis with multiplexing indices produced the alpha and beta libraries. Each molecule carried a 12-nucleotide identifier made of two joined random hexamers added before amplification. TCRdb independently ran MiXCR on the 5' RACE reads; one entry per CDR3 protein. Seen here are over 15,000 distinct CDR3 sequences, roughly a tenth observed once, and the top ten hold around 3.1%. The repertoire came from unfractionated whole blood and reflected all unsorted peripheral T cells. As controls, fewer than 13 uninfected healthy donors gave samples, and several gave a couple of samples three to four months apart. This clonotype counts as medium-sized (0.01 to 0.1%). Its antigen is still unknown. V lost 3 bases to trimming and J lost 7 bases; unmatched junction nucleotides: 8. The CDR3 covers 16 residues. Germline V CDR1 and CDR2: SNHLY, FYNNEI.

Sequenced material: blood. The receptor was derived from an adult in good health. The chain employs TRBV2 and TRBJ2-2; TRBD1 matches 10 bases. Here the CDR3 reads CASSDSGTGVVGELFF. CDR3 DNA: TGTGCCAGCAGTGATTCCGGGACAGGGGTGGTCGGGGAGCTGTTTTTT. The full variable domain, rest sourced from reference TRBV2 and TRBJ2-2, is EPEVTQTPSHQVTQMGQEVILRCVPISNHLYFYWYRQILGQKVEFLVSFYNNEISEKSEIFDDQFSVERPDGSNFTLKIRSTKLEDSAMYFCASSDSGTGVVGELFFGEGSRLTVL.